This TCR beta chain comes out of a study of T cells and copy number aberrations in small-cell lung cancer. General study findings and limits: Sequencing artifacts are a known risk, since all specimens were formalin-fixed paraffin-embedded.

All donors had upfront surgery, without preoperative chemotherapy or radiotherapy, and never received immunotherapy. Turning to this clone: Its antigen is unknown.

The CDR3 is made up of 16 amino acids. The V and J ends lost 4 bases and 5 bases, in that order; junction bases with no gene match: 5. Germline CDR1 is MNHNS and CDR2 is SASEGT. Repertoires were generated with immunoSEQ multiplex PCR, while TCRdb's copy carries only in-frame clones and drops some. The data contain over 6,000 clones, 65% to 85% of them singletons. The specimen was tumor tissue. The clonotype comes from a man aged 45-65 years with small cell lung cancer. The chain uses TRBV6-1 and TRBJ2-1; 13 positions match TRBD2. This chain's CDR3 is CASSVGLAGAHNEQFF. The CDR3 region has the DNA TGTGCCAGCAGTGTAGGACTAGCGGGAGCCCACAATGAGCAGTTCTTC.